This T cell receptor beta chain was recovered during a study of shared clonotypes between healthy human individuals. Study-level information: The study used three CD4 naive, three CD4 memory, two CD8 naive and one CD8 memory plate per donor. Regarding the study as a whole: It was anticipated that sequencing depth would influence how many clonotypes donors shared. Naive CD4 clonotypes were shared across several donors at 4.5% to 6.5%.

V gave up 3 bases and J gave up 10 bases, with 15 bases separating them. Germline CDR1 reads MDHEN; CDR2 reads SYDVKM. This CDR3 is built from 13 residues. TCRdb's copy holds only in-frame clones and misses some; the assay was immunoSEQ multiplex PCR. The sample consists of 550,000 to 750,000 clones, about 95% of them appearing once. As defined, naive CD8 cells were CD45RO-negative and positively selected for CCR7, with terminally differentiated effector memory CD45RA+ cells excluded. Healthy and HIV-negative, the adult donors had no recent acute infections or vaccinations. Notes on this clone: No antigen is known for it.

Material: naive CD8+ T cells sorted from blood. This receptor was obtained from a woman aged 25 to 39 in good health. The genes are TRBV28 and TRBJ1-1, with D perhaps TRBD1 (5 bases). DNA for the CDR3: TGTGCCAGCAGTTTGGGACGGACCATCGTAGCTTTCTTT. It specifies CASSLGRTIVAFF.